These 7 T cell receptor beta chains came from one sample sequenced in a study of identifying expanded T cells in peripheral blood. Only in-frame clones appear in the TCRdb table, and some are missing; sequencing was by immunoSEQ multiplex PCR. Found here are about 80,000 clones, 80% to 90% of them singletons; the top ten hold less than 9.5%. Sequencing was done on a sample of blood. All receptors derive from a person between 18 and 75 years old in good health.

This chain uses TRBV30 with TRBJ2-1; tentative D call: TRBD1 (7 bases). This CDR3 comprises 13 residues. The germline CDR1 and CDR2 sequences are GTSNPN and SVGIG (reference sequence). V was shortened by 7 bases and J by 5 bases, with 15 bases between the two germline ends. Here the CDR3 reads CAYLSGQDNEQFF. The CDR3 DNA reads TGTGCCTATCTTAGCGGACAGGACAATGAGCAGTTCTTC. Using reference TRBV30 and TRBJ2-1 for the parts outside the CDR3, the full variable domain is SQTIHQWPATLVQPVGSPLSLECTVEGTSNPNLYWYRQAAGRGLQLLFYSVGIGQISSEVPQNLSASRPQDRQFILSSKKLLLSDSGFYLCAYLSGQDNEQFFGPGTRLTVL.

The chain joins TRBV11-2 to TRBJ2-7; TRBD2 matches 7 bases. The CDR3 runs to 15 residues. V trimming: 4 bases; J trimming: 0 bases; junction bases outside the gene matches: 6. CDR1 SGHAT and CDR2 FQNNGV come from the germline V gene. The CDR3 nucleotides are TGTGCCAGCAGCTCGTTAGCGGGTACCTCCTACGAGCAGTACTTC. The encoded protein is CASSSLAGTSYEQYF.

The chain recombines TRBV18 with TRBJ2-2, with D hard to call. The CDR3 is 13 residues long. Per germline, CDR1 KGHSH and CDR2 LQKENI. With 0 bases removed from V and 4 bases from J, the gap between germline ends came to 3 bases. DNA for the CDR3: TGTGCCAGCTCACCACCGAGCACCGGGGAGCTGTTTTTT. It yields the protein CASSPPSTGELFF.

This rearrangement joins TRBV18 to TRBJ1-1; no reliable D call. There are 14 residues in the CDR3. V dropped 2 bases and J dropped 1 base, with 8 bases sitting between them. Germline V gives CDR1 KGHSH, CDR2 LQKENI. Written as DNA, the CDR3 is TGTGCCAGCTCACCAGGAGGCAAGAACACTGAAGCTTTCTTT. This sequence encodes CASSPGGKNTEAFF.

The chain carries TRBV2 and TRBJ1-5; a possible D gene is TRBD1 (5 bases). The CDR3 has 13 residues. Deletions cut 5 bases from V and 6 bases from J, with 11 bases between. In germline, CDR1 is SNHLY, CDR2 FYNNEI. The CDR3 region is CASSQGQLQPQHF. DNA for the CDR3: TGTGCCAGCAGTCAGGGTCAGCTTCAGCCCCAGCATTTT. Full variable domain (outside the CDR3, taken from reference TRBV2 and TRBJ1-5): EPEVTQTPSHQVTQMGQEVILRCVPISNHLYFYWYRQILGQKVEFLVSFYNNEISEKSEIFDDQFSVERPDGSNFTLKIRSTKLEDSAMYFCASSQGQLQPQHFGDGTRLSIL.

V and J are TRBV18 and TRBJ2-6; no firm D call. The germline V and J ends were trimmed by 5 bases and 0 bases, with 11 bases remaining between them. This CDR3 contains 16 residues. Germline CDR1 reads KGHSH; CDR2 reads LQKENI. This CDR3 reads CASSRTESSGANVLTF. CDR3 DNA: TGTGCCAGCTCAAGGACGGAGAGCTCTGGGGCCAACGTCCTGACTTTC.

V and J are TRBV10-3 and TRBJ1-4; perhaps TRBD1 as D (5 bases). CDR1 is ENHRY and CDR2 is SYGVKD in the germline V gene. This CDR3 is built from 13 residues. V shed 6 bases and J shed 5 bases, with 10 bases lying between them. As DNA, the CDR3 is TGTGCCATCAGCATTACAGGAAATGAAAAACTGTTTTTT. This gives the protein CAISITGNEKLFF.